This T cell receptor beta chain was retrieved from a study of monozygotic twins with inflammatory bowel disease. Study-level results: Versus healthy twins, IBD patients showed fewer clonotypes shared with others, especially with disease activity.

As regards this clonotype: As yet, its antigen is unknown.

This CDR3 comprises 17 residues. CDR1 and CDR2 from the germline V gene are SGHRS and YFSETQ. For each CDR3 protein, TCRdb gives one entry from its re-call of the 5' RACE reads, without DNA. In total, the table holds about 380,000 distinct CDR3 sequences. This chain links TRBV5-1 with TRBJ1-1; TCRdb returns TRBD1, unconfirmable since there is no DNA. The clonotype originates from a human donor with ulcerative colitis or Crohn's disease, or a healthy co-twin of an affected twin (not recorded which). Source material: blood. The chain's CDR3 is CASSAGPRGSAYERAFF.